The 29 T cell receptor beta chains below come from one sample, sequenced in a study of response to subunit inactivated influenza vaccine. TCRdb redid the calling of the RT-PCR reads with MiXCR, one entry per CDR3 protein. The data show hundreds of thousands of distinct CDR3 sequences, roughly 20% seen once. Material: PBMCs from blood, obtained less than 6 days after vaccination. The source of these receptors is a man aged 45-65 years who received an inactivated influenza vaccine.

The gene calls are TRBV20-1 and TRBJ1-2, with no clear D. This CDR3 has 13 residues. Trimming cost V 4 bases and J 0 bases, with 9 bases left between them. Germline V gene data show CDR1 as DFQATT and CDR2 as SNEGSKA (reference sequence). CDR3 sequence: CSANEHSNYGYTF. The CDR3 region has the DNA TGCAGTGCTAACGAGCACTCTAACTATGGCTACACCTTC.

This rearrangement joins TRBV12-3 or TRBV12-4 to TRBJ1-1; TRBD1 matches 8 bases. The CDR3 is 16 residues long. V gave up 6 bases and J gave up 0 bases; unmatched junction bases: 9. The CDR3 DNA reads as TGTGCCAGCAGCCGATGGACAGGGACCATGAACACTGAAGCTTTCTTT. This translates into CASSRWTGTMNTEAFF.

The CDR3 DNA is TGTGCCAGCAGCCAATCAATCGGCTCACGACCGGGGGAGCAGTACTTC. Its translation: CASSQSIGSRPGEQYF. J is TRBJ2-7 and V is TRBV4-2; maybe TRBD2 (5 bases). Germline lookup yields CDR1 LGHNA and CDR2 YNFKEQ. CDR3 length: 16 residues. The germline V and J ends were trimmed by 2 bases and 7 bases, with 21 bases remaining between them.

The table lists this clonotype with a few counts. The J gene is TRBJ1-1, the V gene TRBV13; unclear D gene. This CDR3 has 16 amino acids. In germline, CDR1 is PRHDT, CDR2 FYEKMQ (reference sequence). V shed 4 bases and J shed 2 bases, with 17 bases lying between them. CDR3 coding DNA: TGTGCCAGCAGCTCAACTCGGAGGAGGGTCAACACTGAAGCTTTCTTT. It specifies CASSSTRRRVNTEAFF. Filled out from reference TRBV13 and TRBJ1-1, the complete variable domain reads AAGVIQSPRHLIKEKRETATLKCYPIPRHDTVYWYQQGPGQDPQFLISFYEKMQSDKGSIPDRFSAQQFSDYHSELNMSSLELGDSALYFCASSSTRRRVNTEAFFGQGTRLTVV.

This clonotype was picked up a small number of times. The gene calls are TRBV15 and TRBJ1-3, with D perhaps matching TRBD1 (6 bases). There are 14 residues in the CDR3. Trimming took off 1 base at V and 11 bases at J, with 15 bases between the two ends. In germline, CDR1 is LNHNV, CDR2 YYDKDF (reference sequence). The CDR3 bases are TGTGCCACCAGCAGAGTCAGGGGCCAGAGCCCCATATATTTT. It encodes CATSRVRGQSPIYF.

In DNA, the CDR3 is TGCGCCAGCAGCCAGTACTCCCGGGACAGGGGCGGCGAGCAGTACTTC. It encodes CASSQYSRDRGGEQYF. The chain links TRBV5-1 to TRBJ2-7; 10 bases map to TRBD1. Germline V gives CDR1 SGHRS, CDR2 YFSETQ. The V and J ends lost 4 bases and 6 bases, in that order; junction bases with no gene match: 13. This CDR3 is built from 16 residues.

The chain combines TRBV6-5 with TRBJ1-2, with 10 nucleotides matching TRBD1. The ends lost 4 bases at V and 0 bases at J; junction bases unmatched: 11. The CDR3 is made up of 18 amino acids. Germline CDR1 and CDR2: MNHEY and SVGAGI. The DNA for the CDR3 is TGTGCCAGCAGTTCCCACGGGACAGGGGCCTTAGCTAACTATGGCTACACCTTC. Translating it yields CASSSHGTGALANYGYTF.

This clonotype was detected only a few times. The genes are TRBV6-1 and TRBJ2-1; D might be TRBD1 (5 bases). V dropped 2 bases and J dropped 6 bases, with 14 bases sitting between them. Germline CDR1 and CDR2: MNHNS and SASEGT. The CDR3 covers 15 residues. The CDR3 region has the DNA TGTGCCAGCAGTGAAAACCAGGGTGGATTCAATGAGCAGTTCTTC. Its protein is CASSENQGGFNEQFF.

This clonotype was observed a few times. The CDR3 protein is CASSQGGGVNTEAFF. DNA of the CDR3: TGCGCCAGCAGCCAAGGGGGCGGAGTGAACACTGAAGCTTTCTTT. The chain couples TRBV4-1 to TRBJ1-1; maybe TRBD1 (5 bases). The CDR3 is made up of 15 amino acids. CDR1 is MGHRA, CDR2 YSYEKL, per germline. V lost 1 base, J lost 0 bases, and 9 bases lay in between.

This clonotype has just a few counts. The chain recombines TRBV7-9 with TRBJ2-1; D is unclear. The germline V gene has CDR1 SEHNR and CDR2 FQNEAQ (reference sequence). The CDR3 spans 11 residues. The V and J ends lost 11 bases and 4 bases respectively, with 9 bases between them. CDR3 protein: CAFRMYNEQFF. The CDR3 DNA reads TGTGCCTTTCGGATGTACAATGAGCAGTTCTTC.

This clonotype was recorded many times. The chain links TRBV5-1 to TRBJ2-1; no reliable D call. CDR1 and CDR2 (germline): SGHRS, YFSETQ. Trimming cost V 7 bases and J 5 bases, with 10 bases left between them. This CDR3 is built from 12 residues. CDR3 coding DNA: TGCGCCAGCCGTCACAGAGACAATGAGCAGTTCTTC. Translated: CASRHRDNEQFF. Full variable domain (rest looked up from reference TRBV5-1 and TRBJ2-1): KAGVTQTPRYLIKTRGQQVTLSCSPISGHRSVSWYQQTPGQGLQFLFEYFSETQRNKGNFPGRFSGRQFSNSRSEMNVSTLELGDSALYLCASRHRDNEQFFGPGTRLTVL.

The sample holds a few counts of this clonotype. This chain links TRBV20-1 with TRBJ2-5; the match to TRBD2 covers 9 bases. The CDR3 loop spans 13 amino acids. Germline values: CDR1 DFQATT, CDR2 SNEGSKA (reference sequence). The CDR3 DNA reads TGCAGCCCAGCGGGGGGCCCCCAAGAGACCCAGTACTTC. It encodes CSPAGGPQETQYF.

This rearrangement joins TRBV10-3 to TRBJ2-3, with 8 bases matching TRBD1. V trimming: 3 bases; J trimming: 1 base; junction bases outside the gene matches: 6. Germline lookup yields CDR1 ENHRY and CDR2 SYGVKD. CDR3 length: 16 amino acids. This CDR3 is CAISEPNRGGTDTQYF. Here the CDR3 DNA reads TGTGCCATCAGTGAACCGAACAGGGGGGGCACAGATACGCAGTATTTT.

This clonotype was detected only a few times. In nucleotides, the CDR3 is TGTGCCAGCAGACAAGGATGGACCGAGCAGTACTTC. This sequence encodes CASRQGWTEQYF. The V gene is TRBV6-6, the J gene TRBJ2-7, with D hard to call. The CDR3 contains 12 residues. Germline lookup yields CDR1 MNHNY and CDR2 SVGAGI (reference sequence). Trimming stripped 6 bases from V and 6 bases from J, with 12 bases between.

The sample holds many counts of this clonotype. The chain carries TRBV5-5 and TRBJ2-7; tentatively, D is TRBD1 or TRBD2 (5 bases each). The CDR3 runs 13 residues. Trimming stripped 3 bases from V and 6 bases from J, with 13 bases between. Germline V gene data show CDR1 as SGHKS and CDR2 as YYEKEE (reference sequence). The CDR3 nucleotides read TGTGCCAGCAGCTATGTTACGAGGGGCGAGCAGTACTTC. The encoded protein is CASSYVTRGEQYF.

The gene calls are TRBV29-1 and TRBJ2-1, with D tentatively TRBD1 (5 bases). The V end was cut by 4 bases, the J end by 3 bases, with 16 bases between. Germline CDR1 reads SQVTM; CDR2 reads ANQGSEA. The CDR3 is 15 amino acids. The CDR3 spells CSVVLMGGHYNEQFF. The CDR3 DNA is TGCAGCGTTGTCCTTATGGGCGGACACTACAATGAGCAGTTCTTC.

The chain joins TRBV11-2 to TRBJ2-7, with a possible D match to TRBD1 (6 bases). Germline V CDR1 and CDR2: SGHAT, FQNNGV. Trimming pared 0 bases from V and 3 bases from J, leaving 24 bases between. CDR3 length: 19 amino acids. CDR3 sequence reads: CASSLDRRGSVRRDYEQYF. As DNA, the CDR3 is TGTGCCAGCAGCTTAGATCGCAGGGGAAGTGTGAGGAGAGACTACGAGCAGTACTTC.

This chain joins TRBV6-2 or TRBV6-3 and TRBJ2-2, with 9 bases that match TRBD2. Germline loops: CDR1 MNHEY, CDR2 SVGEGT. The length of the CDR3 is 17 residues. With 5 bases clipped from V and 4 bases from J, the junction kept 11 bases outside the gene matches. The CDR3 region has the DNA TGTGCCAGCAGTCCCCAGCGGGAGGCCGGTGGCACCGGGGAGCTGTTTTTT. Its protein product is CASSPQREAGGTGELFF.

The chain uses TRBV7-2 and TRBJ2-5, with 9 nucleotides matching TRBD2. The CDR3 covers 15 residues. Looked up from germline, CDR1 is SGHTA and CDR2 is FQGNSA. The V and J ends lost 1 base and 4 bases, in that order; junction bases with no gene match: 4. CDR3 loop: CASSLVAGVRETQYF. In DNA form, the CDR3 reads TGTGCCAGCAGCTTAGTAGCGGGAGTCAGAGAGACCCAGTACTTC. The full variable domain, with the rest looked up from reference TRBV7-2 and TRBJ2-5, is GAGVSQSPSNKVTEKGKDVELRCDPISGHTALYWYRQSLGQGLEFLIYFQGNSAPDKSGLPSDRFSAERTGGSVSTLTIQRTQQEDSAVYLCASSLVAGVRETQYFGPGTRLLVL.

This clonotype was counted at least ten times. This rearrangement joins TRBV7-8 to TRBJ1-3; no definite D call. The germline V gene encodes CDR1 SGHVS and CDR2 FQNEAQ. This CDR3 has 14 amino acids. With 1 base removed from V and 2 bases from J, the gap between germline ends came to 6 bases. The CDR3 loop is CASSLVGTGNTIYF. The CDR3 DNA reads as TGTGCCAGCAGCTTAGTGGGGACTGGAAACACCATATATTTT.

The genes are TRBV6-1 and TRBJ1-3, with 8 bases identical to TRBD1. The CDR3 runs 13 residues. In germline, CDR1 is MNHNS, CDR2 SASEGT. The V and J ends lost 6 bases and 2 bases, in that order; junction bases with no gene match: 0. CDR3 residues: CASRTGAGNTIYF. CDR3 nucleotides: TGTGCCAGCAGGACAGGGGCTGGAAACACCATATATTTT.

The chain combines TRBV7-8 with TRBJ2-3; 12 bases line up with TRBD2. CDR1 and CDR2 from the germline V gene are SGHVS and FQNEAQ. The CDR3 covers 20 residues. V gave up 1 base and J gave up 8 bases; unmatched junction bases: 19. The CDR3 sequence: CASSLVGSRLAGASLSTQYF. The CDR3 DNA reads TGTGCCAGCAGCTTAGTGGGTTCGAGACTAGCGGGGGCATCCTTGAGTACGCAGTATTTT.

This clonotype showed up just a few times. The V call is TRBV11-2, the J call TRBJ2-6; D is unresolved. The CDR3 runs to 18 residues. Germline assignment: CDR1 SGHAT and CDR2 FQNNGV. V lost 3 bases to trimming and J lost 2 bases, with 17 bases between them. CDR3 amino acids: CASSFTTPGSTGANVLTF. The CDR3 DNA sequence: TGTGCCAGCAGCTTCACTACACCCGGATCTACTGGGGCCAACGTCCTGACTTTC.

The V call is TRBV18, the J call TRBJ2-5, with D maybe TRBD2 (5 bases). The CDR3 is 15 amino acids. V was trimmed by 4 bases and J by 3 bases, leaving 15 bases between them. The germline V gene encodes CDR1 KGHSH and CDR2 LQKENI. CDR3 bases: TGTGCCAGCTCACTCGGCTGGACTTTCAAAGAGACCCAGTACTTC. Translation: CASSLGWTFKETQYF. The full variable domain, completed using reference TRBV18 and TRBJ2-5, is NAGVMQNPRHLVRRRGQEARLRCSPMKGHSHVYWYRQLPEEGLKFMVYLQKENIIDESGMPKERFSAEFPKEGPSILRIQQVVRGDSAAYFCASSLGWTFKETQYFGPGTRLLVL.

With respect to this clonotype: This may come from a read error, since a much larger clone is one base off. CDR3 residues: CSVSELAPPYNEQFF. Written as DNA, the CDR3 is TGCAGCGTTTCTGAACTAGCGCCCCCCTACAATGAGCAGTTCTTC. The chain has TRBV29-1 and TRBJ2-1, with 7 bases identical to TRBD2. The CDR3 has 15 residues. CDR1 is SQVTM and CDR2 is ANQGSEA in the germline V gene. With 5 bases clipped from V and 2 bases from J, the junction kept 9 bases outside the gene matches.

V is TRBV2 and J is TRBJ2-7, with D possibly TRBD1 on 6 matching bases. V was trimmed by 7 bases and J by 6 bases, leaving 16 bases between them. This CDR3 has 13 amino acids. The V gene's germline CDR1 is SNHLY and CDR2 FYNNEI. The CDR3 here is CASTGNRVREQYF. CDR3 bases: TGTGCCAGCACCGGAAACAGGGTCCGCGAGCAGTACTTC.

The V gene is TRBV5-5, the J gene TRBJ2-3; 10 bases align to TRBD2. CDR1 and CDR2 (germline): SGHKS, YYEKEE (reference sequence). J was trimmed by 4 bases and V by 4 bases; bases with no gene match: 9. CDR3 length equals 16 residues. CDR3 nucleotides: TGTGCCAGCAGCCCAAGCGGGAGGGCCGGGCCAGATACGCAGTATTTT. This codes for CASSPSGRAGPDTQYF. The full variable domain, its missing parts supplied by reference TRBV5-5 and TRBJ2-3, is DAGVTQSPTHLIKTRGQQVTLRCSPISGHKSVSWYQQVLGQGPQFIFQYYEKEERGRGNFPDRFSARQFPNYSSELNVNALLLGDSALYLCASSPSGRAGPDTQYFGPGTRLTVL.

The chain is built from TRBV4-2 and TRBJ2-5; 8 bases align to TRBD2. The V and J ends lost 1 base and 4 bases, in that order; junction bases with no gene match: 11. Germline CDR1 is LGHNA and CDR2 is YNFKEQ. There are 17 residues in the CDR3. The CDR3 DNA reads TGTGCCAGCAGCCAAGTTAGGGGCGGGGGGCCAGGAGAGACCCAGTACTTC. This encodes CASSQVRGGGPGETQYF.

The J gene is TRBJ2-7, the V gene TRBV27, with D possibly TRBD1 on 6 matching bases. Germline V gene sequence: CDR1 MNHEY, CDR2 SMNVEV (reference sequence). The ends were cut back, 2 bases at V and 3 bases at J, with 11 bases in the middle. This CDR3 spans 14 amino acids. DNA of the CDR3: TGTGCCAGCAGTTTACAGCAGGGGATCTACGAGCAGTACTTC. Amino acid sequence: CASSLQQGIYEQYF.